A single sample is the source of the 30 T cell receptor beta chains below, sequenced in a study of PD-1 blockade in classical Hodgkin lymphoma. The data were produced by immunoSEQ multiplex PCR, yet TCRdb's version contains in-frame clones alone and is incomplete. The sample yields approximately 35,000 clones, around nine tenths seen once. As to time point: newly diagnosed, previously untreated cHL patient sample. Researchers report purifying CD4+ T cells from thawed PBMCs by magnetic negative selection. The specimen was CD4+ T cells from blood. Receptors were obtained from a human donor with classical Hodgkin lymphoma.

This chain uses TRBV5-6 with TRBJ2-7; 9 nucleotides agree with TRBD2. In germline, CDR1 is SGHDT, CDR2 YYEEEE. The CDR3 contains 15 residues. Trimming at V came to 3 bases and at J to 5 bases, leaving 9 bases not matched to a gene. CDR3 sequence reads: CASSWVREGLNEQYF. Here the CDR3 DNA reads TGTGCCAGCAGCTGGGTGCGGGAGGGCCTCAACGAGCAGTACTTC.

This clone appeared a single time. This rearrangement joins TRBV27 to TRBJ2-2, with 11 bases fitting TRBD2. Germline V gene lookup returns CDR1 MNHEY and CDR2 SMNVEV (reference sequence). This CDR3 region has 18 residues. Trimming at V came to 9 bases and at J to 4 bases, leaving 16 bases not matched to a gene. CDR3 in amino acids: CARTGGVAGGVSTGELFF. CDR3 in DNA: TGTGCCAGGACCGGGGGGGTAGCGGGAGGGGTGAGCACCGGGGAGCTGTTTTTT.

This clone came up once. This chain links TRBV5-6 with TRBJ2-7; weak D call: TRBD2 (6 bases). V was clipped by 4 bases and J by 5 bases, with 19 bases between them. The germline gives CDR1 SGHDT, CDR2 YYEEEE. This CDR3 region has 15 residues. In nucleotides, the CDR3 is TGTGCCAGCAGCCTCCAGGACCGCCGGGGGAACGAGCAGTACTTC. Translated, it gives CASSLQDRRGNEQYF. Variable domain in full (rest from reference TRBV5-6 and TRBJ2-7): DAGVTQSPTHLIKTRGQQVTLRCSPKSGHDTVSWYQQALGQGPQFIFQYYEEEERQRGNFPDRFSGHQFPNYSSELNVNALLLGDSALYLCASSLQDRRGNEQYFGPGTRLTVT.

The chain carries TRBV7-2 and TRBJ2-7; D ambiguous. The germline CDR1 and CDR2 sequences are SGHTA and FQGNSA. The CDR3 has 12 amino acids. The V end lost 5 bases, the J end lost 0 bases, and 5 bases lay between the germline ends. CDR3 DNA: TGTGCCAGCAGCAGGAGCTCCTACGAGCAGTACTTC. This encodes CASSRSSYEQYF.

The gene calls are TRBV4-1 and TRBJ1-5, with TRBD1 identical over 8 bases. CDR3 length: 16 residues. CDR1 and CDR2 from the germline V gene are MGHRA and YSYEKL. The V and J ends lost 2 bases and 5 bases, in that order; junction bases with no gene match: 8. DNA for the CDR3: TGCGCCAGCAGCCAAAATCGGGACAGGTACGATCAGCCCCAGCATTTT. It yields the protein CASSQNRDRYDQPQHF.

The chain has TRBV5-8 and TRBJ2-5, with D tentatively TRBD2 (6 bases). Trimming took off 4 bases at V and 4 bases at J, with 14 bases between the two ends. The CDR3 loop spans 14 amino acids. Germline-derived CDR1 and CDR2 are SGHTS and YDEGEE. The CDR3 DNA reads TGTGCCAGCAGCATTGCGGGGATGTCAGAGACCCAGTACTTC. Its translation is CASSIAGMSETQYF.

The CDR3: CASSLAGYSNQPQHF. The CDR3 bases are TGTGCCAGCAGCTTGGCGGGTTATAGCAATCAGCCCCAGCATTTT. The rearrangement links TRBV5-8 to TRBJ1-5; D ambiguous. V was pared by 0 bases and J by 0 bases, with 7 bases between. This CDR3 comprises 15 residues. Germline values: CDR1 SGHTS, CDR2 YDEGEE.

V and J are TRBV6-5 and TRBJ1-1; the match to TRBD1 covers 7 bases. There are 15 residues in the CDR3. Looked up from germline, CDR1 is MNHEY and CDR2 is SVGAGI. The trim removed 7 bases at V and 5 bases at J, leaving 13 bases unmatched. CDR3 protein: CASTSRLQGRTEAFF. The CDR3 coding sequence is TGTGCCAGCACCTCACGTCTACAGGGGAGAACTGAAGCTTTCTTT.

The CDR3 bases are TGTGCCAGCGCGACGCCTATAGCGGGGCAGTATTTT. Translating it yields CASATPIAGQYF. The rearrangement links TRBV28 to TRBJ2-3, with 7 bases aligning to TRBD2. This CDR3 is built from 12 residues. The J segment lost 11 bases and the V segment lost 8 bases, leaving 10 bases of the junction unmatched. Germline V gene sequence: CDR1 MDHEN, CDR2 SYDVKM.

V usage is TRBV5-5 and J usage is TRBJ1-5; possible D gene TRBD1, 5 bases. Trimming cost V 1 base and J 3 bases, with 20 bases left between them. Germline loops: CDR1 SGHKS, CDR2 YYEKEE (reference sequence). The CDR3 sequence is 18 residues long. Here the CDR3 reads CASSLSVGAGRINQPQHF. Here the CDR3 DNA reads TGTGCCAGCAGCTTGAGCGTCGGGGCGGGACGGATCAATCAGCCCCAGCATTTT.

V and J are TRBV7-6 and TRBJ1-3, with no clear D. The germline CDR1 and CDR2 sequences are SGHVS and FNYEAQ. The CDR3 is made up of 17 amino acids. Between the trimmed V and J ends, which lost 2 bases and 0 bases, there was a span of 14 bases. The CDR3 loop is CASSLPTGPDSGNTIYF. The CDR3 DNA is TGTGCCAGCAGCTTACCCACCGGGCCGGACTCTGGAAACACCATATATTTT.

The chain is built from TRBV6-1 and TRBJ1-2, with D hard to call. The length of the CDR3 is 12 residues. CDR1 is MNHNS, CDR2 SASEGT, per germline. V lost 5 bases and J lost 2, with 6 bases in between. The CDR3 sequence is CASSTANYGYTF. CDR3 DNA: TGTGCCAGCAGTACAGCCAACTATGGCTACACCTTC.

The chain is built from TRBV6-5 and TRBJ2-3, with 7 bases identical to TRBD2. From germline, CDR1 is MNHEY and CDR2 SVGAGI. Losses at the gene ends were 7 bases for V and 2 bases for J; bases not matched to a gene: 6. This CDR3 has 14 amino acids. In nucleotides, the CDR3 is TGTGCCAGCAAGGCCGGGGGGATCACAGATACGCAGTATTTT. The encoded protein is CASKAGGITDTQYF.

The chain recombines TRBV5-4 with TRBJ2-5, with 7 nucleotides matching TRBD2. Looked up from germline, CDR1 is SGHNT and CDR2 is YYREEE (reference sequence). The CDR3 sequence is 15 residues long. With 6 bases clipped from V and 3 bases from J, the junction kept 11 bases outside the gene matches. The CDR3 DNA reads as TGTGCCAGCACCCGGGGAGGGCTGAAGGAAGAGACCCAGTACTTC. It encodes CASTRGGLKEETQYF.

The V and J genes are TRBV30 and TRBJ2-5; 8 bases map to TRBD1. V trimming: 3 bases; J trimming: 5 bases; junction bases outside the gene matches: 8. The germline gives CDR1 GTSNPN, CDR2 SVGIG (reference sequence). The length of the CDR3 is 14 residues. CDR3 sequence (DNA): TGTGCCTGGAGGGCCACAGGGGGTCGGGAGACCCAGTACTTC. Translated, it gives CAWRATGGRETQYF.

The genes are TRBV7-3 and TRBJ2-7; D perhaps matches TRBD1 (6 bases). The germline CDR1 and CDR2 sequences are SGHTA and FQGTGA. CDR3 size: 14 residues. Trimming took off 1 base at V and 7 bases at J, with 14 bases between the two ends. The CDR3 spells CASSLIGGSGEQYF. The CDR3 region has the DNA TGTGCCAGCAGCTTAATAGGGGGATCAGGGGAGCAGTACTTC.

This chain joins TRBV20-1 and TRBJ1-1, with unresolved D. Germline lookup yields CDR1 DFQATT and CDR2 SNEGSKA (reference sequence). This CDR3 contains 11 residues. V was shortened by 5 bases and J by 0 bases, with 4 bases between the two germline ends. CDR3 in amino acids: CSAPLNTEAFF. The CDR3 bases are TGCAGTGCTCCTTTGAACACTGAAGCTTTCTTT.

The V gene is TRBV7-9, the J gene TRBJ2-1; unclear D gene. The CDR3 contains 16 residues. The germline CDR1 and CDR2 sequences are SEHNR and FQNEAQ (reference sequence). V was pared by 5 bases and J by 4 bases, with 18 bases between. CDR3 in amino acids: CASSPPSPPSYNEQFF. The CDR3 coding sequence is TGTGCCAGCAGCCCCCCCTCCCCTCCTTCTTACAATGAGCAGTTCTTC.

This clone was detected only once. The genes are TRBV28 and TRBJ2-7, with a tentative D call TRBD1 (5 bases). The CDR3 covers 16 residues. Trimming removed 7 bases from V and 2 bases from J, with 21 bases in between. The germline V gene encodes CDR1 MDHEN and CDR2 SYDVKM. Here the CDR3 DNA reads TGTGCCAGCAACCCACCGACACAGGTTACCGCCTACGAGCAGTACTTC. This translates into CASNPPTQVTAYEQYF.

DNA for the CDR3: TGCACCAGCAGCCTTCACGGGGACAGCTCCTACAATGAGCAGTTCTTC. It encodes CTSSLHGDSSYNEQFF. The chain joins TRBV1 to TRBJ2-1; TRBD1, as called in the table, went unchecked against the DNA. TRBV1 has pseudogene status. The CDR3 length is 16 residues.

DNA of the CDR3: TGTGCCAGCATGTGGGACAGTCGGAACACTGAAGCTTTCTTT. Encoded protein: CASMWDSRNTEAFF. V and J are TRBV2 and TRBJ1-1; 7 nucleotides align to TRBD1. The junction had 6 bases not matched to a gene; V was cut back by 7 bases and J by 1 base. Germline values: CDR1 SNHLY, CDR2 FYNNEI. The CDR3 is 14 residues long.

V gene TRBV4-3 combines with J gene TRBJ1-5; D is unresolved. Trimming removed 2 bases from V and 7 bases from J, with 18 bases in between. CDR1 LGHNA and CDR2 YSLEER come from the germline V gene. The CDR3 is 16 residues long. The DNA of the CDR3 is TGCGCCAGCAGCCAATCAAGACATTCCCGAGGGCAGCCCCAGCATTTT. This codes for CASSQSRHSRGQPQHF.

This clone was observed a few times. The chain combines TRBV7-9 with TRBJ1-6; D is perhaps TRBD1 (6 bases). Trimming cost V 6 bases and J 5 bases, with 14 bases left between them. Germline-derived CDR1 and CDR2 are SEHNR and FQNEAQ (reference sequence). CDR3 size: 15 residues. CDR3 in amino acids: CASRVGRGDNSPLHF. CDR3 in DNA: TGTGCCAGCAGAGTAGGGAGGGGGGATAATTCACCCCTCCACTTT.

This clone occurred once. This chain connects TRBV30 to TRBJ1-2; 8 bases fit TRBD1. The germline CDR1 and CDR2 sequences are GTSNPN and SVGIG (reference sequence). The CDR3 contains 13 residues. Trimming removed 3 bases from V and 6 bases from J; junction bases left unmatched: 6. Written as DNA, the CDR3 is TGTGCCTGGAGGAAGACAGGGGCAAATGGCTACACCTTC. Translating gives CAWRKTGANGYTF.

This sequence joins TRBV7-7 and TRBJ1-1, with D possibly TRBD1 on 5 matching bases. The V end was cut by 8 bases, the J end by 5 bases, with 18 bases between. The CDR3 runs to 14 residues. The germline CDR1 and CDR2 sequences are SSHAT and FNYEAQ (reference sequence). As DNA, the CDR3 is TGTGCCAGCTCACCCCTCGGGGGGGATACTGAAGCTTTCTTT. Translating it yields CASSPLGGDTEAFF.

The chain links TRBV11-2 to TRBJ2-1; no definite D call. V dropped 4 bases and J dropped 1 base, with 17 bases sitting between them. The CDR3 is 17 residues long. Germline CDR1 SGHAT, CDR2 FQNNGV. The CDR3 DNA is TGTGCCAGCAGCTCGCCCCGAGAGCTCTTGTCCTACAATGAGCAGTTCTTC. The encoded protein is CASSSPRELLSYNEQFF.

The chain links TRBV2 to TRBJ2-5, with D uncertain. CDR1 SNHLY and CDR2 FYNNEI come from the germline V gene. The CDR3 is made up of 14 amino acids. V lost 4 bases, J lost 5 bases, and 14 bases lay in between. CDR3: CASSVGAPGETQYF. As DNA, the CDR3 is TGTGCCAGCAGTGTTGGAGCGCCCGGGGAGACCCAGTACTTC.

The V call is TRBV6-1, the J call TRBJ2-4; D might be TRBD1 (5 bases). The CDR3 loop spans 12 amino acids. Trimming left V 7 bases short and J 9 bases short, with 13 bases between. Germline V CDR1 and CDR2: MNHNS, SASEGT. The CDR3 spells CASTQGSGIQYF. CDR3 in DNA: TGTGCCAGCACCCAGGGCAGTGGCATTCAGTACTTC.

The CDR3 DNA reads as TGTGCCAGCAGTGGGTACCGGGAGACCCAGTACTTC. This translates into CASSGYRETQYF. This chain uses TRBV6-1 with TRBJ2-5, with D uncertain. The CDR3 runs 12 residues. The germline CDR1 and CDR2 sequences are MNHNS and SASEGT. V was pared by 4 bases and J by 5 bases, with 8 bases between.

The rearrangement links TRBV5-1 to TRBJ1-2, with D perhaps TRBD1 (5 bases). The germline V and J ends were trimmed by 2 bases and 2 bases, with 7 bases remaining between them. The CDR3 is made up of 13 amino acids. Germline V CDR1 and CDR2: SGHRS, YFSETQ. The CDR3 spells CASSFGHNYGYTF. The CDR3 nucleotides read TGCGCCAGCAGCTTCGGACACAACTATGGCTACACCTTC.